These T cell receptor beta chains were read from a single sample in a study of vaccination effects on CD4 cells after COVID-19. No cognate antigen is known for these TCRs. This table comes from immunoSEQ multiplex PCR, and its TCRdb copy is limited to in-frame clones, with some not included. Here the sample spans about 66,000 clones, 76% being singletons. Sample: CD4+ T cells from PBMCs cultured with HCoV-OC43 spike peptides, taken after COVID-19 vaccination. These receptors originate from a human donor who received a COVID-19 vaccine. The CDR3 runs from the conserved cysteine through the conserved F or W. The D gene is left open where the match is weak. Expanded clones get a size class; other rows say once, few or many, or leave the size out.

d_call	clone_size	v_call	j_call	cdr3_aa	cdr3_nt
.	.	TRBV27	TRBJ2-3	CASSSWAPSRTDTQYF	TGTGCCAGCAGTTCTTGGGCACCTTCTCGTACAGATACGCAGTATTTT
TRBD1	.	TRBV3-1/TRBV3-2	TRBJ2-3	CASSQDRSQGATDTQYF	TGTGCCAGCAGCCAAGATAGGTCGCAGGGGGCAACAGATACGCAGTATTTT
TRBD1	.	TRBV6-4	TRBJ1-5	CASSDLGQASNQPQHF	TGTGCCAGCAGTGATTTAGGACAGGCTAGCAATCAGCCCCAGCATTTT
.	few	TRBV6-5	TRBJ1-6	CASSQHETGTSPLHF	TGTGCCAGCAGTCAACATGAAACGGGGACTTCACCCCTCCACTTT
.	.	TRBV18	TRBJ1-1	CASSPYERGGRTEAFF	TGTGCCAGCTCACCATACGAAAGGGGGGGGCGCACTGAAGCTTTCTTT
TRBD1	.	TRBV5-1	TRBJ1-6	CASSTDRGDNSPLHF	TGCGCCAGCAGCACGGACAGGGGGGATAATTCACCCCTCCACTTT
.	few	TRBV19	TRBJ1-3	CASSRRAGNTIYF	TGTGCCAGTAGTAGGAGAGCTGGAAACACCATATATTTT
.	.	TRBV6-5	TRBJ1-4	CASKATGGSEKLFF	TGTGCCAGCAAAGCGACAGGTGGTAGTGAAAAACTGTTTTTT
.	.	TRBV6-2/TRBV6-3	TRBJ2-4	CASSYMGRAKNIQYF	TGTGCCAGCAGTTACATGGGGAGAGCCAAAAACATTCAGTACTTC
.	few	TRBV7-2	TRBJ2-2	CASSPGPPGTGELFF	TGTGCCAGCAGCCCCGGGCCACCCGGCACCGGGGAGCTGTTTTTT
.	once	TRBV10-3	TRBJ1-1	CAISEPGLKSNTEAFF	TGTGCCATCAGTGAACCGGGACTCAAATCAAACACTGAAGCTTTCTTT
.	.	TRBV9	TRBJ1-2	CASSVGGRTNYGYTF	TGTGCCAGCAGCGTAGGTGGCCGTACTAACTATGGCTACACCTTC
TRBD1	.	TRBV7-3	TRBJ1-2	CASSVGTGDYGYTF	TGTGCCAGCAGCGTTGGGACAGGGGACTATGGCTACACCTTC
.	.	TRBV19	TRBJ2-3	CASSIRGTLPPDTQYF	TGTGCCAGTAGTATACGGGGCACCCTGCCGCCAGATACGCAGTATTTT
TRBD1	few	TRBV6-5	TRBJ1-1	CASSDRGLNTEAFF	TGTGCCAGCAGCGACAGGGGGCTCAACACTGAAGCTTTCTTT
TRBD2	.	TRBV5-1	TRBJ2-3	CASSRPGGPTSTDTQYF	TGCGCCAGCAGCAGACCGGGGGGGCCAACTAGCACAGATACGCAGTATTTT
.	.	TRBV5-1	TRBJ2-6	CASSLGQGSGANVLTF	TGCGCCAGCAGCTTGGGGCAGGGCTCCGGGGCCAACGTCCTGACTTTC
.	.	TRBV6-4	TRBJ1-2	CASSGGQGYTF	TGTGCCAGCAGTGGGGGTCAGGGCTACACCTTC
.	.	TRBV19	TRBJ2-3	CASSRDFYDTDTQYF	TGTGCCAGTAGTCGGGACTTCTACGACACAGATACGCAGTATTTT
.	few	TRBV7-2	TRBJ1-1	CASSFWAGLADTEAFF	TGTGCCAGCAGCTTTTGGGCAGGGCTGGCAGACACTGAAGCTTTCTTT
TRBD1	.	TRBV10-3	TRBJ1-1	CAISGDRGRFEKGTEAFF	TGTGCCATCAGTGGGGACAGGGGGCGCTTTGAGAAGGGCACTGAAGCTTTCTTT
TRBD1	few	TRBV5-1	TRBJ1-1	CASSRDRAPEAFF	TGCGCCAGCAGCAGGGACAGGGCGCCTGAAGCTTTCTTT
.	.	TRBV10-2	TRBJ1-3	CASSDPRVHTIYF	TGCGCCAGCAGTGACCCCAGGGTACACACCATATATTTT